This is a list of T cell receptor beta chains from one sample in a study of molecular identifiers for immune sequencing clone quantification. TCRdb used MiXCR to reprocess the PCR reads, holding one entry per CDR3 protein. Of about 330,000 distinct CDR3 sequences in the sample, about a quarter are singletons; the top ten hold around 0.74%. The sequenced sample was naive CD8+ T cells from blood, with Jurkat cell RNA spiked in. These receptors were obtained from a human donor in good health. Some libraries in this study had Jurkat cell RNA spiked in. CDR3s include the opening cysteine and the closing phenylalanine or tryptophan. The D gene is left open where the match is weak. Where a row states a size, it is once, few, many or the class of an expanded clone; other rows omit it.

j_gene | d_gene | v_gene | len | abundance | CDR3nt | CDR3aa
TRBJ2-5 | NA | TRBV5-6 | 15 | many | TGTGCCAGCAGCTTGATTACGGCGGTCGGCGGGACCCAGTACTTC | CASSLITAVGGTQYF
TRBJ2-5 | NA | TRBV23-1 | 15 | NA | TGCGCCAGCAGTGTGGGGGGGGCCCCTCCAGAGACCCAGTACTTC | CASSVGGAPPETQYF
TRBJ2-7 | NA | TRBV6-6 | 16 | few | TGTGCCAGCAGTTACTCGACCCGGAGGCGATGGGACGAGCAGTACTTC | CASSYSTRRRWDEQYF
TRBJ2-7 | TRBD1 | TRBV6-5 | 14 | few | TGTGCCAGCAGACCTACAGGGGGGTTCTACGAGCAGTACTTC | CASRPTGGFYEQYF
TRBJ2-7 | TRBD2 | TRBV4-2 | 15 | many | TGTGCCAGCAGCCAAGGGGCCGGGACTAACTACGAGCAGTACTTC | CASSQGAGTNYEQYF
TRBJ1-5 | TRBD1 | TRBV6-2/TRBV6-3 | 13 | few | TGTGCCAGCGCAGACAGGGCCAATCAGCCCCAGCATTTT | CASADRANQPQHF
TRBJ2-1 | NA | TRBV9 | 15 | NA | TGTGCCAGCAGCGGGGGGGTTGTGGGGTTCAATGAGCAGTTCTTC | CASSGGVVGFNEQFF
TRBJ2-6 | NA | TRBV5-1 | 15 | few | TGCGCCAGCAGCTCGGAGGGGTCTGGGGCCAACGTCCTGACTTTC | CASSSEGSGANVLTF
TRBJ1-1 | TRBD1 | TRBV20-1 | 16 | few | TGCAGTGCTAGAGATGCGGGGCAGGGGGCGAACACTGAAGCTTTCTTT | CSARDAGQGANTEAFF
TRBJ2-7 | TRBD2 | TRBV7-9 | 17 | NA | TGTGCCAGCAGCTTAGCTGGGGCAGGGGGACTAGCTGGCGAGCAGTACTTC | CASSLAGAGGLAGEQYF
TRBJ2-5 | TRBD1 | TRBV28 | 13 | NA | TGTGCCAGTAGGGGACAGGGTCAGGAGCCCCAGTACTTC | CASRGQGQEPQYF
TRBJ1-1 | NA | TRBV27 | 13 | few | TGTGCCAGCAGGTGGACAGCCTACACTGAAGCTTTCTTT | CASRWTAYTEAFF
TRBJ2-3 | TRBD2 | TRBV7-9 | 15 | few | TGTGCCAGCAGCACGACTAGCGGGGGAGGAGATACGCAGTATTTT | CASSTTSGGGDTQYF
TRBJ2-7 | NA | TRBV5-6 | 14 | NA | TGTGCCAGCAGCTTGGGACTCCTCTCCTACGAGCAGTACTTC | CASSLGLLSYEQYF
TRBJ2-1 | NA | TRBV4-1 | 12 | many | TGCGCCAGCAGCCGAGATTACAATGAGCAGTTCTTC | CASSRDYNEQFF
TRBJ2-1 | NA | TRBV30 | 15 | once | TGTGCCTGGAGTGTAACCGAGCGTCACCACAATGAGCAGTTCTTC | CAWSVTERHHNEQFF
TRBJ1-2 | NA | TRBV28 | 14 | NA | TGTGCCGGCAGTCCCCCGTCCGCTAACTATGGCTACACCTTC | CAGSPPSANYGYTF
TRBJ2-3 | NA | TRBV6-2/TRBV6-3 | 13 | many | TGTGCCAGCAGTTCAACTTTCACAGATACGCAGTATTTT | CASSSTFTDTQYF
TRBJ1-4 | TRBD1 | TRBV23-1 | 17 | few | TGCGCCAGCAAGGCACAGGGGGCATCATTAGATCATGAAAAACTGTTTTTT | CASKAQGASLDHEKLFF
TRBJ2-3 | NA | TRBV23-1 | 12 | many | TGCGCCATTGTGGCGACCACAGATACGCAGTATTTT | CAIVATTDTQYF
TRBJ2-7 | NA | TRBV20-1 | 14 | NA | TGCAGTGCTAGCTTGGCGACTAAACCCTACGAGCAGTACTTC | CSASLATKPYEQYF
TRBJ2-1 | NA | TRBV6-2/TRBV6-3 | 12 | NA | TGTGACAGCAGTTACGGGGGTTCAGAGCAGTTCTTC | CDSSYGGSEQFF
TRBJ2-7 | TRBD1 | TRBV20-1 | 13 | NA | TGCAGTGCTAGATGGACAGGGGTCTACGAGCAGTACTTC | CSARWTGVYEQYF
TRBJ2-3 | NA | TRBV7-6 | 16 | many | TGTGCCAGCAGCGTGGGCCGGGGCGGAGGCACAGATACGCAGTATTTT | CASSVGRGGGTDTQYF
TRBJ2-3 | TRBD2 | TRBV30 | 14 | many | TGTGCCCGTGGCGCGGGGGGGTTCACAGATACGCAGTATTTT | CARGAGGFTDTQYF
TRBJ2-7 | NA | TRBV11-2 | 17 | NA | TGTGCCAGCAGCCCGTACGCTCGGGCCAGGGCCCCCTACGAGCAGTACTTC | CASSPYARARAPYEQYF
TRBJ1-1 | NA | TRBV4-1 | 15 | NA | TGCGCCAGCAGCCAAGATCCGGGACGAGACACTGAAGCTTTCTTT | CASSQDPGRDTEAFF
TRBJ2-5 | NA | TRBV7-9 | 14 | once | TGTGCCAGCCGCCTAGCCCTTGGCGCAGCGCCCCAGTCCTTC | CASRLALGAAPQSF
TRBJ1-5 | NA | TRBV4-1 | 13 | many | TGCGCCAGCAGCTGGGGGTTCGATCAGCCCCAGCATTTT | CASSWGFDQPQHF
TRBJ2-1 | TRBD2 | TRBV2 | 15 | few | TGTGCCAGCAGTGAAGAACTAGCGGGGAACAATGAGCAGTTCTTC | CASSEELAGNNEQFF
TRBJ2-5 | TRBD2 | TRBV4-1 | 14 | many | TGCGCCAGCAGCCAAGTGGCTAGCGGAGAGACCCAGTACTTC | CASSQVASGETQYF